These 29 T cell receptor beta chains were all obtained from the same sample, sequenced in a study of T cells in Graves' hyperthyroidism and ophthalmopathy. TCR beta CDR3 region amplification was performed from RNA transcripts. The HTBI primer set drove a first-round RT-PCR of the TCR CDR3. TCRdb re-analysed the multiplex PCR reads in MiXCR, keeping a single row per CDR3 protein. The profile shows around 300,000 distinct CDR3 sequences, less than 30% of them singletons. Material: blood. These receptors were obtained from a man aged 40-55 years with Graves' hyperthyroidism that later progressed to Graves' ophthalmopathy.

The table lists this clonotype with many counts. The J gene is TRBJ2-5, the V gene TRBV12-3 or TRBV12-4; 7 bases align to TRBD1. V lost 7 bases and J lost 2; bases outside the gene matches: 4. The CDR3 totals 13 residues. CDR3 residues: CASTPGQQETQYF. The CDR3, as DNA: TGTGCCAGCACCCCGGGACAGCAAGAGACCCAGTACTTC.

This clonotype came up many times. The gene calls are TRBV7-3 and TRBJ1-1; no definite D call. Germline values: CDR1 SGHTA, CDR2 FQGTGA. The CDR3 totals 17 residues. V was clipped by 0 bases and J by 0 bases, with 14 bases between them. This CDR3 reads CASSLTGITGVNTEAFF. The CDR3 nucleotides read TGTGCCAGCAGCTTAACGGGGATAACTGGAGTGAACACTGAAGCTTTCTTT.

This clonotype was detected many times. The V call is TRBV19, the J call TRBJ1-5; weak D call: TRBD1 (6 bases). Germline assignment: CDR1 LNHDA and CDR2 SQIVND (reference sequence). V lost 0 bases, J lost 3 bases, and 12 bases lay in between. The CDR3 has 16 residues. For the CDR3, the DNA is TGTGCCAGTAGTATAGAAAGGGGACACGCCAATCAGCCCCAGCATTTT. It is translated as CASSIERGHANQPQHF.

This clonotype was counted ten times or more. V is TRBV6-5 and J is TRBJ1-1; D gene ambiguous. The CDR3 is 12 residues long. The germline V gene encodes CDR1 MNHEY and CDR2 SVGAGI. Trimming took 0 bases from V and 4 from J, leaving 3 bases between them. CDR3 in amino acids: CASSYSSTEAFF. CDR3 bases: TGTGCCAGCAGTTACTCGAGCACTGAAGCTTTCTTT.

The CDR3 DNA follows: TGTGCCAGCAGCTTGACCACAGGCACTGAAGCTTTCTTT. This sequence encodes CASSLTTGTEAFF. This chain uses TRBV7-2 with TRBJ1-1; D possibly corresponds to TRBD1 (5 bases). The germline gives CDR1 SGHTA, CDR2 FQGNSA. Trimming shortened V by 3 bases and J by 4 bases, and 9 bases separated the two germline ends. CDR3 size: 13 residues.

In this sample, this clonotype turned up many times. V gene TRBV28 combines with J gene TRBJ2-6, with 8 bases fitting TRBD2. The J segment lost 0 bases and the V segment lost 5 bases, leaving 6 bases of the junction unmatched. This CDR3 comprises 17 residues. Per the germline V gene, CDR1 is MDHEN and CDR2 is SYDVKM. Here the CDR3 DNA reads TGTGCCAGCAGTAAAGCGGGAGACACCTCTGGGGCCAACGTCCTGACTTTC. This gives the protein CASSKAGDTSGANVLTF.

This clonotype has only a few counts. A read error may explain this, as a much larger clone is one base away. The V call is TRBV28, the J call TRBJ1-1; D is unresolved. Germline CDR1 MDHEN, CDR2 SYDVKM. The CDR3 has 15 amino acids. CDR3 sequence: CVSTPPGSPSYEAFF. The DNA for the CDR3 is TGTGTCAGCACCCCCCCGGGGTCACCGAGTTATGAAGCTTTCTTT.

There are many counts of this clonotype. The genes are TRBV28 and TRBJ1-3; the D is unclear. The CDR3 consists of 14 residues. V was pared by 6 bases and J by 2 bases, with 11 bases between. Germline V gene sequence: CDR1 MDHEN, CDR2 SYDVKM. The CDR3 loop is CASSYGRTGNTIYF. CDR3 DNA: TGTGCCAGCAGCTATGGAAGAACTGGAAACACCATATATTTT.

This clonotype was seen more than once but under ten times. V is TRBV12-3 or TRBV12-4 and J is TRBJ1-1; no clear D gene. V was trimmed by 3 bases and J by 11 bases, leaving 10 bases between them. The CDR3 has 11 amino acids. CDR3 sequence reads: CASSFRNRAFF. The CDR3 bases are TGTGCCAGCAGTTTCAGGAATCGCGCTTTCTTT.

This clonotype was recorded many times. J is TRBJ2-2 and V is TRBV24-1; 9 nucleotides align to TRBD1. The germline V gene has CDR1 KGHDR and CDR2 SFDVKD. V shed 2 bases and J 7 bases; nucleotides not matched to a gene: 10. The CDR3 consists of 17 residues. CDR3 in amino acids: CATSDWVGTGNIGELFF. In DNA form, the CDR3 reads TGTGCCACCAGTGATTGGGTCGGGACAGGGAATATCGGGGAGCTGTTTTTT.

The chain carries TRBV6-5 and TRBJ1-1, with TRBD1 as a possible D gene (5 bases). Trimming cost V 6 bases and J 0 bases, with 17 bases left between them. The length of the CDR3 is 16 residues. Germline values: CDR1 MNHEY, CDR2 SVGAGI. This CDR3 is CASSLDSYHMNTEAFF. CDR3 DNA: TGTGCCAGCAGCTTAGACAGCTACCATATGAACACTGAAGCTTTCTTT.

This chain joins TRBV6-4 and TRBJ1-3; 8 bases line up with TRBD1. There are 17 residues in the CDR3. Germline V gene data show CDR1 as MRHNA and CDR2 as SNTAGT. V gave up 0 bases and J gave up 2 bases; unmatched junction bases: 6. The CDR3 DNA reads as TGTGCCAGCAGTGACTCAATACGCAGGGGGCCTGGAAACACCATATATTTT. Amino acids: CASSDSIRRGPGNTIYF.

This clonotype was seen many times. The chain joins TRBV12-5 to TRBJ1-3; weak D call: TRBD1 (5 bases). The CDR3 contains 12 residues. The V gene lost 11 bases and the J gene lost 4 bases, with 12 bases spanning the gap. Per germline, CDR1 LGHNT and CDR2 FRNRAP. The CDR3 nucleotides read TGTGCTTCCCGTGGGGACGGAAACACCATATATTTT. This codes for CASRGDGNTIYF.

V usage is TRBV12-3 or TRBV12-4 and J usage is TRBJ2-5, with D unclear. The ends were cut back, 0 bases at V and 9 bases at J, with 11 bases in the middle. The CDR3 has 13 amino acids. CDR3 loop: CASSLAVQRSQYF. CDR3 sequence (DNA): TGTGCCAGCAGTTTAGCGGTTCAGCGATCCCAGTACTTC.

This clonotype was observed many times. This chain uses TRBV15 with TRBJ1-1; D call uncertain. V was pared by 3 bases and J by 10 bases, with 15 bases between. CDR1 LNHNV and CDR2 YYDKDF come from the germline V gene (reference sequence). The CDR3 loop spans 13 amino acids. The CDR3 spells CATSREVGRRAFF. CDR3 DNA: TGTGCCACCAGCAGGGAAGTCGGGCGAAGAGCTTTCTTT.

This clonotype was picked up many times. The chain couples TRBV9 to TRBJ2-2, with no clear D. V was shortened by 3 bases and J by 7 bases, with 10 bases between the two germline ends. Germline CDR1 and CDR2: SGDLS and YYNGEE. CDR3 size: 13 residues. The CDR3 reads CASSGSFSGELFF. CDR3 coding DNA: TGTGCCAGCAGCGGATCATTTAGCGGGGAGCTGTTTTTT.

The genes are TRBV15 and TRBJ1-2; TRBD1 aligns across 7 bases. V was clipped by 8 bases and J by 3 bases; unmatched bases: 9. CDR1 is LNHNV and CDR2 is YYDKDF in the germline V gene (reference sequence). The CDR3 contains 14 residues. The CDR3 DNA is TGTGCCACCGCGACAGGGTTTGTTGACTATGGCTACACCTTC. Protein product: CATATGFVDYGYTF.

This clonotype was counted at least ten times. The rearrangement links TRBV7-3 to TRBJ2-4, with TRBD1 identical over 8 bases. From germline, CDR1 is SGHTA and CDR2 FQGTGA. The CDR3 has 13 residues. V was clipped by 1 base and J by 8 bases; unmatched bases: 1. The CDR3 bases are TGTGCCAGCAGCTTAAACAGGGGGGACATTCAGTACTTC. It encodes CASSLNRGDIQYF.

This clonotype was seen repeatedly, ten times or more. CDR3 DNA: TGTGCCAGCAGTTCCCGGGACATCGGGTTCTACGAGCAGTACTTC. Amino acids: CASSSRDIGFYEQYF. The chain recombines TRBV27 with TRBJ2-7; possibly TRBD1 for D (6 bases). Germline V gene data show CDR1 as MNHEY and CDR2 as SMNVEV (reference sequence). The CDR3 consists of 15 residues. V was clipped by 4 bases and J by 3 bases, with 16 bases between them.

V usage is TRBV6-2 or TRBV6-3 and J usage is TRBJ2-5, with 13 bases lining up with TRBD2. The CDR3 has 16 amino acids. Looked up from germline, CDR1 is MNHEY and CDR2 is SVGEGT. The trim removed 6 bases at V and 3 bases at J, leaving 7 bases unmatched. CDR3 nucleotides: TGTGCCAGCAGAGGACTAGCGGGAGCATTCGAAGAGACCCAGTACTTC. It translates to CASRGLAGAFEETQYF.

The V and J genes are TRBV6-5 and TRBJ2-4; D unclear. This CDR3 has 14 amino acids. Germline lookup yields CDR1 MNHEY and CDR2 SVGAGI. V lost 0 bases and J 2 bases, leaving 5 bases between the germline ends. The CDR3 DNA sequence: TGTGCCAGCAGTTACTCCCATTCCAAAAACATTCAGTACTTC. Translation gives CASSYSHSKNIQYF.

This clonotype has a count of ten or more. The chain has TRBV20-1 and TRBJ1-6; a possible D gene is TRBD1 (6 bases). Germline V gene data show CDR1 as DFQATT and CDR2 as SNEGSKA (reference sequence). Trimming took 1 base from V and 10 from J, leaving 23 bases between them. The CDR3 consists of 17 residues. As DNA, the CDR3 is TGCAGTGCTAGAGGGGGGGCGCGCGCCTTAATTTTGTCACCCCTCCACTTT. As protein: CSARGGARALILSPLHF.

At least ten counts were recorded for this clonotype. The V gene is TRBV24-1, the J gene TRBJ1-5; no clear D gene. This CDR3 has 14 residues. Germline lookup yields CDR1 KGHDR and CDR2 SFDVKD. Between the trimmed V and J ends, which lost 5 bases and 1 base, there was a span of 8 bases. In nucleotides, the CDR3 is TGTGCCACCAGTGTAGGCGCAAGCAATCAGCCCCAGCATTTT. It codes for CATSVGASNQPQHF.

This clonotype was found many times. This rearrangement joins TRBV20-1 to TRBJ2-5, with D possibly TRBD1 on 6 matching bases. Trimming took off 3 bases at V and 1 base at J, with 9 bases between the two ends. The germline V gene encodes CDR1 DFQATT and CDR2 SNEGSKA (reference sequence). The CDR3 has 13 amino acids. In DNA form, the CDR3 reads TGCAGTGCTAGGACAGGTTCCCAAGAGACCCAGTACTTC. It codes for CSARTGSQETQYF.

There are many counts of this clonotype. V and J are TRBV5-1 and TRBJ1-2; D might be TRBD1 (5 bases). CDR3 length: 16 amino acids. Germline V gene lookup returns CDR1 SGHRS and CDR2 YFSETQ. The V end lost 0 bases, the J end lost 8 bases, and 20 bases lay between the germline ends. The DNA of the CDR3 is TGCGCCAGCAGCTTGGAGACACCCCCAGGGCTGAGGGGCTACACCTTC. Amino acids: CASSLETPPGLRGYTF. Full variable domain (remainder filled in from reference TRBV5-1 and TRBJ1-2): KAGVTQTPRYLIKTRGQQVTLSCSPISGHRSVSWYQQTPGQGLQFLFEYFSETQRNKGNFPGRFSGRQFSNSRSEMNVSTLELGDSALYLCASSLETPPGLRGYTFGSGTRLTVV.

This clonotype has a count of ten or more. V usage is TRBV9 and J usage is TRBJ1-3; D gene unclear. Germline CDR1 SGDLS, CDR2 YYNGEE. The CDR3 is 13 amino acids. Deletions cut 3 bases from V and 4 bases from J, with 8 bases between. CDR3 bases: TGTGCCAGCAGCGCGAGATCCGGAAACACCATATATTTT. It codes for CASSARSGNTIYF.

This clonotype is a singleton in its sample. This sequence may be a read error, since a much larger clone differs from it by one base. V usage is TRBV24-1 and J usage is TRBJ2-2, with D perhaps TRBD1 (6 bases). The CDR3 is 14 residues long. Deletions cut 12 bases from V and 1 base from J, with 14 bases between. The germline gives CDR1 KGHDR, CDR2 SFDVKD. The CDR3 DNA is TGTGCCGCAAGCTCGGGACAGAACACCGGGGAGCTGTTTTTT. It specifies CAASSGQNTGELFF.

This clonotype was seen only a few times. This rearrangement joins TRBV18 to TRBJ2-7; maybe TRBD1 (5 bases). The CDR3 sequence is 15 residues long. Germline CDR1 reads KGHSH; CDR2 reads LQKENI. Trimming cost V 3 bases and J 2 bases, with 14 bases left between them. CDR3 coding DNA: TGTGCCAGCTCACCCTATTCGACAGCCCCCTACGAGCAGTACTTC. It specifies CASSPYSTAPYEQYF.

In its sample, this clonotype was seen many times. This chain links TRBV20-1 with TRBJ2-7; D call uncertain. V lost 5 bases and J 3 bases, leaving 14 bases between the germline ends. This CDR3 has 13 amino acids. Germline V lookup: CDR1 DFQATT, CDR2 SNEGSKA (reference sequence). DNA for the CDR3: TGCAGTGCTTCCGACACGACCGGCTACGAGCAGTACTTC. Translated: CSASDTTGYEQYF.